Each of the 21 T cell receptor beta chains below was sequenced from the same sample in a study of early T cells in non-severe SARS-CoV-2 infection. TCRdb passed the 5' RACE reads through MiXCR, listing each CDR3 protein once. Of about 85,000 distinct CDR3 sequences in the sample, approximately 14% were seen once. The sequenced sample was whole blood. The receptors stem from an adult who was a healthcare worker with PCR-confirmed SARS-CoV-2 infection or an uninfected control (not recorded which).

In this sample, this clonotype turned up many times. The gene calls are TRBV5-1 and TRBJ1-1; a possible D gene is TRBD1 (5 bases). V was trimmed by 3 bases and J by 1 base, leaving 13 bases between them. The CDR3 length is 15 residues. The germline CDR1 and CDR2 sequences are SGHRS and YFSETQ. This chain's CDR3 is CASSWASGTNTEAFF. CDR3 DNA sequence: TGCGCCAGCAGCTGGGCTAGTGGGACGAACACTGAAGCTTTCTTT. The variable domain in full, with the rest retrieved from reference TRBV5-1 and TRBJ1-1, is KAGVTQTPRYLIKTRGQQVTLSCSPISGHRSVSWYQQTPGQGLQFLFEYFSETQRNKGNFPGRFSGRQFSNSRSEMNVSTLELGDSALYLCASSWASGTNTEAFFGQGTRLTVV.

At least ten counts were recorded for this clonotype. The chain uses TRBV11-2 and TRBJ2-1; 7 nucleotides line up with TRBD1. CDR1 SGHAT and CDR2 FQNNGV come from the germline V gene. Unmatched junction bases numbered 9, after V lost 6 bases and J lost 4 bases. The CDR3 has 15 amino acids. The CDR3 is CASRPDRAVYNEQFF. The CDR3 DNA reads as TGTGCCAGCAGACCCGACAGGGCCGTTTACAATGAGCAGTTCTTC.

V gene TRBV20-1 combines with J gene TRBJ2-1; D possibly corresponds to TRBD2 (6 bases). Trimming cost V 5 bases and J 3 bases, with 14 bases left between them. Germline V lookup: CDR1 DFQATT, CDR2 SNEGSKA (reference sequence). The CDR3 contains 14 residues. CDR3 nucleotides: TGCAGTGCTCACCATAGCGGAAACTACAATGAGCAGTTCTTC. Protein product: CSAHHSGNYNEQFF.

There are a few counts of this clonotype. J is TRBJ2-2 and V is TRBV19, with D tentatively TRBD2 (6 bases). CDR3 length: 15 residues. V lost 5 bases and J 4 bases, leaving 14 bases between the germline ends. The germline CDR1 and CDR2 sequences are LNHDA and SQIVND (reference sequence). The CDR3 here is CASSSDGRGTGELFF. CDR3 DNA sequence: TGTGCCAGTAGTTCGGACGGGAGAGGCACCGGGGAGCTGTTTTTT.

This CDR3 is CAISESGMNTEAFF. In nucleotides, the CDR3 is TGTGCCATCAGTGAGTCGGGGATGAACACTGAAGCTTTCTTT. The V gene is TRBV10-3, the J gene TRBJ1-1, with no clear D. Trimming stripped 0 bases from V and 0 bases from J, with 5 bases between. Germline CDR1 reads ENHRY; CDR2 reads SYGVKD. The CDR3 runs 14 residues.

This chain links TRBV7-9 with TRBJ1-1; possible D gene TRBD1, 6 bases. V dropped 3 bases and J dropped 5 bases, with 7 bases sitting between them. The CDR3 extends over 12 amino acids. CDR1 and CDR2 from the germline V gene are SEHNR and FQNEAQ (reference sequence). CDR3 sequence (DNA): TGTGCCAGCAGCTTCGGACAGACTGAAGCTTTCTTT. Protein: CASSFGQTEAFF.

This clonotype has a handful of counts. The chain uses TRBV12-3 or TRBV12-4 and TRBJ2-1, with 9 bases identical to TRBD1. This CDR3 spans 19 amino acids. The ends lost 2 bases at V and 4 bases at J; junction bases unmatched: 15. DNA for the CDR3: TGTGCCAGCAGTTTATCCACAGGGGGCCTTCGTTTTCTATACAATGAGCAGTTCTTC. Translation: CASSLSTGGLRFLYNEQFF.

This chain connects TRBV20-1 to TRBJ2-2; 9 bases agree with TRBD1. Trimming cost V 2 bases and J 3 bases; bases outside gene matches: 1. This CDR3 has 14 amino acids. Germline V gives CDR1 DFQATT, CDR2 SNEGSKA (reference sequence). CDR3 region: CSARWTGDTGELFF. The DNA of the CDR3 is TGCAGTGCTAGATGGACAGGGGACACCGGGGAGCTGTTTTTT.

This clonotype came up a few times. A junction end diverges from the germline sequence, so it may reflect a read error. The V and J genes are TRBV29-1 and TRBJ2-5; perhaps TRBD1 as D (5 bases). Germline V gene data show CDR1 as SQVTM and CDR2 as ANQGSEA. The CDR3 runs 13 residues. CDR3 amino acids: CSVSQASQGTQYF. The CDR3 DNA sequence: TGCAGCGTTTCACAGGCCAGCCAAGGGACCCAGTACTTC.

This clonotype was seen a few times. The chain has TRBV2 and TRBJ2-6; possibly TRBD1 or TRBD2 for D (5 bases each). This CDR3 is built from 15 residues. The germline V gene encodes CDR1 SNHLY and CDR2 FYNNEI. V was pared by 7 bases and J by 2 bases, with 12 bases between. In DNA form, the CDR3 reads TGTGCCAGCACCGCCGGGACCGCTGGGGCCAACGTCCTGACTTTC. Its translation: CASTAGTAGANVLTF.

The CDR3 bases are TGTGCCAGCAGGCGGGAGCTTAGGAATGAGCAGTTCTTC. Translating gives CASRRELRNEQFF. The genes are TRBV6-1 and TRBJ2-1; 7 bases match TRBD2. CDR3 length: 13 amino acids. Trimming at V came to 6 bases and at J to 7 bases, leaving 6 bases not matched to a gene. Germline V gene sequence: CDR1 MNHNS, CDR2 SASEGT.

This clonotype was seen a few times. The rearrangement joins TRBV11-3 to TRBJ2-1; D is unclear. Germline CDR1 and CDR2: SGHNT and YENEEA. The CDR3 consists of 13 residues. V lost 1 base and J 5 bases, leaving 6 bases between the germline ends. CDR3 sequence (DNA): TGTGCCAGCAGCTTAGGGACCAACAATGAGCAGTTCTTC. Translation: CASSLGTNNEQFF.

This clonotype was seen only a few times. The V call is TRBV4-1, the J call TRBJ2-3; D is ambiguous. From germline, CDR1 is MGHRA and CDR2 YSYEKL. The CDR3 is made up of 15 amino acids. With 1 base removed from V and 3 bases from J, the gap between germline ends came to 11 bases. The CDR3: CASSQAESWTDTQYF. The CDR3 DNA sequence: TGCGCCAGCAGCCAAGCTGAGAGTTGGACAGATACGCAGTATTTT.

J is TRBJ1-1 and V is TRBV9; the D is unclear. From germline, CDR1 is SGDLS and CDR2 YYNGEE. There are 10 residues in the CDR3. The V end was cut by 4 bases, the J end by 3 bases, with 1 base between. The DNA for the CDR3 is TGTGCCAGCAGCTACACTGAAGCTTTCTTT. The encoded protein is CASSYTEAFF.

The chain combines TRBV3-1 with TRBJ2-3, with 7 positions matching TRBD2. J was trimmed by 1 base and V by 4 bases; bases with no gene match: 8. The CDR3 consists of 16 residues. The germline CDR1 and CDR2 sequences are LGHDT and YNNKEL (reference sequence). The CDR3: CASSPSRTRRTDTQYF. CDR3 sequence (DNA): TGTGCCAGCAGCCCCAGCCGGACTAGACGCACAGATACGCAGTATTTT.

The chain links TRBV28 to TRBJ2-1; TRBD2 aligns across 9 bases. With V trimmed by 5 bases and J by 7 bases, 9 bases remained unmatched. There are 15 residues in the CDR3. Germline CDR1 and CDR2: MDHEN and SYDVKM. The CDR3 DNA follows: TGTGCCAGCAGTCTTGAGCGGGAGGTAGCAAATGAGCAGTTCTTC. It codes for CASSLEREVANEQFF.

The rearrangement links TRBV18 to TRBJ1-1, with D unresolved. V gave up 3 bases and J gave up 1 base, with 9 bases separating them. The CDR3 totals 14 residues. Germline CDR1 and CDR2: KGHSH and LQKENI. The CDR3 protein is CASSPAIKNTEAFF. In DNA, the CDR3 is TGTGCCAGCTCACCTGCAATTAAGAACACTGAAGCTTTCTTT.

Ten or more counts support this clonotype. J is TRBJ2-2 and V is TRBV6-1; D may correspond to TRBD1 or TRBD2 (5 bases each). CDR3 length: 16 amino acids. CDR1 and CDR2 (germline): MNHNS, SASEGT. Deletions cut 3 bases from V and 6 bases from J, with 17 bases between. In nucleotides, the CDR3 is TGTGCCAGCAGTGACGAGAAGGGCCGGGGCTCCGGGGAGCTGTTTTTT. Amino acid sequence: CASSDEKGRGSGELFF.

V usage is TRBV29-1 and J usage is TRBJ1-2, with 10 bases lining up with TRBD1. J was trimmed by 8 bases and V by 6 bases; bases with no gene match: 6. CDR1 is SQVTM, CDR2 ANQGSEA, per germline. The CDR3 has 12 residues. The CDR3 DNA reads as TGCAGCGTGGGGACAGGGGATGAAGGCTACACCTTC. Amino acids: CSVGTGDEGYTF. The variable domain in full, with the rest retrieved from reference TRBV29-1 and TRBJ1-2, is SAVISQKPSRDICQRGTSLTIQCQVDSQVTMMFWYRQQPGQSLTLIATANQGSEATYESGFVIDKFPISRPNLTFSTLTVSNMSPEDSSIYLCSVGTGDEGYTFGSGTRLTVV.

This clonotype was detected many times. The genes are TRBV27 and TRBJ2-3; 8 bases fit TRBD2. The V segment lost 8 bases and the J segment 4 bases; nucleotides outside the gene matches: 8. CDR1 and CDR2 from the germline V gene are MNHEY and SMNVEV (reference sequence). CDR3 length: 14 residues. CDR3 DNA: TGTGCCAGCCGGGGGGGCTTAGGGGCAGATACGCAGTATTTT. As protein: CASRGGLGADTQYF.

This clonotype was picked up a small number of times. The CDR3 loop reads CASSLVTTDTQYF. In DNA, the CDR3 is TGTGCCAGCAGCTTGGTAACCACAGATACGCAGTATTTT. The chain combines TRBV5-5 with TRBJ2-3, with D unclear. Per germline, CDR1 SGHKS and CDR2 YYEKEE (reference sequence). The CDR3 length is 13 residues. Trimming cost V 0 bases and J 2 bases, with 4 bases left between them.